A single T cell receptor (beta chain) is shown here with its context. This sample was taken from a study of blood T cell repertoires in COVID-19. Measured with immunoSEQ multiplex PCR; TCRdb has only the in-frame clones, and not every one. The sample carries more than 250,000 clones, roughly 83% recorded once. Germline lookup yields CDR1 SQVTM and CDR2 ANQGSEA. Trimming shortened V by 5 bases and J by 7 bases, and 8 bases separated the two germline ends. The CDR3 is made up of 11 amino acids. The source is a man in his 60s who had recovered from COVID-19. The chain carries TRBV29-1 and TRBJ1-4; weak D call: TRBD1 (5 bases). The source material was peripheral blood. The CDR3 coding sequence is TGCAGCGTTAAAAGGGGTGAAAAACTGTTTTTT. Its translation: CSVKRGEKLFF.